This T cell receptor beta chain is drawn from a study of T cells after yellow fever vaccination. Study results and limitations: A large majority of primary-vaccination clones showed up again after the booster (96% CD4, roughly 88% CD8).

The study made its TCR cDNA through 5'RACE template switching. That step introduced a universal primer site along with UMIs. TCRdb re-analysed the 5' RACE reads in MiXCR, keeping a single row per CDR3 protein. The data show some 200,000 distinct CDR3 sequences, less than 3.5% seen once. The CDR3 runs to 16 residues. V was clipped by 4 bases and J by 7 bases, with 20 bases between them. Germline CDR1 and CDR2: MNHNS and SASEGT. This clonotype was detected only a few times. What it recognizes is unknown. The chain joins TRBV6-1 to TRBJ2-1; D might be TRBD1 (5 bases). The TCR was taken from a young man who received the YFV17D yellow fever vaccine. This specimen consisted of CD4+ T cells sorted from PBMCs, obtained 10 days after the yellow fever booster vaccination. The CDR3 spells CASSGASGSLRNEQFF. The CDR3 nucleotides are TGTGCCAGCAGTGGAGCTTCAGGGTCATTGAGAAATGAGCAGTTCTTC.